This T cell receptor beta chain was captured by sequencing in a study of shared T cell receptors in the human thymus (dated by TCRdb to 2020 to 2022). General notes on the study: The study investigated the way shared, self-reactive T-cell receptor alpha chains are produced in the human thymus.

The library was obtained by the immunoSEQ multiplex PCR assay. Sourced from immuneACCESS, this table was stored by TCRdb with only in-frame sequences that have V and J called. A share of the clones is absent; for the studies checked, an unresolved V gene accounts for under half, and the remainder has no known explanation. Here the sample has hundreds of thousands of clones; about 80% occur a single time. 0.01% to 0.015% of the sample goes to the ten largest clones. A distance of 14 bases separates the germline ends of V and J, which lose 5 bases and 0 bases respectively. The CDR3 runs 16 amino acids, cysteine and phenylalanine included. Only CDR3 DNA remains: 48 bases, in frame from the first base. The germline V gene yields SGHAT for CDR1 and FQNNGV for CDR2. Notes on this clone: Its antigen is still unknown. Base-call qualities are not available, and no considerably larger clone is one nucleotide away.

These same data were also listed under a study on human thymus T cells. That second report states: Immunologically healthy infants undergoing open corrective cardiac surgery for congenital heart defects in Finland were used as donors. The thymus tissue came from surgical resects taken out during corrective cardiac surgery. V and J gene segment usage appeared biased in both thymic and peripheral blood repertoires. The related research reported highly overlapping thymic TCR repertoires among unrelated individuals. The study characterized TCR alpha and beta repertoires from fewer than 10 infant thymus samples and a few related peripheral blood samples. Donor ages ranged from about 6 to 250 days, and the cohort comprised six male and a couple of female infants. Thymocytes were mechanically released from the tissue and were stored as pellets of about 10-30 million cells at -70 degrees C. A QIAsymphony instrument was used to extract genomic DNA from the frozen cell pellets. The immunoSEQ multiplex PCR assay was used to amplify the TCRB and TCRAD loci from a standardized quantity of quality-controlled genomic DNA. The amplicons covered the V(D)J region and were long enough to include the CDR3 and to identify the V and J genes. The commercial immunoSEQ service was used to sequence amplicons on an Illumina platform. Primer bias and sequencing errors were corrected using previously described methods, and TCRAD and TCRB definitions followed the IMGT database. Repertoires were analysed with immunoSEQ Analyzer 3.0 and VDJTools, covering basic statistics, V/J segment usage, diversity estimates, rarefaction and pairwise overlap. Diversity was estimated using the Chao1, ChaoE, Efron-Thisted, Shannon and inverse Simpson indices, and was also estimated on datasets down-sampled to the size of the smallest sample. For repertoire overlap, CDR3 nucleotide sequence, V gene and J gene had to match strictly, and clustering was done by Jaccard-based multidimensional scaling. On average, about 800,000 unique TCRB clonotypes were obtained from thymus samples, compared with 75,000 to 90,000 from blood samples.

Recombination connected TRBV11-2 to TRBJ1-5; the D gene remains uncertain. Sequences were obtained from thymocytes. The receptor was derived from a boy under two years old with a congenital heart defect. Donor details come from another sample of the same person, matched by shared clones. At the DNA level, the sequence is TGTGCCAGCAGCCCCGGGGTGGGTACTAGCAATCAGCCCCAGCATTTT. It specifies CASSPGVGTSNQPQHF.